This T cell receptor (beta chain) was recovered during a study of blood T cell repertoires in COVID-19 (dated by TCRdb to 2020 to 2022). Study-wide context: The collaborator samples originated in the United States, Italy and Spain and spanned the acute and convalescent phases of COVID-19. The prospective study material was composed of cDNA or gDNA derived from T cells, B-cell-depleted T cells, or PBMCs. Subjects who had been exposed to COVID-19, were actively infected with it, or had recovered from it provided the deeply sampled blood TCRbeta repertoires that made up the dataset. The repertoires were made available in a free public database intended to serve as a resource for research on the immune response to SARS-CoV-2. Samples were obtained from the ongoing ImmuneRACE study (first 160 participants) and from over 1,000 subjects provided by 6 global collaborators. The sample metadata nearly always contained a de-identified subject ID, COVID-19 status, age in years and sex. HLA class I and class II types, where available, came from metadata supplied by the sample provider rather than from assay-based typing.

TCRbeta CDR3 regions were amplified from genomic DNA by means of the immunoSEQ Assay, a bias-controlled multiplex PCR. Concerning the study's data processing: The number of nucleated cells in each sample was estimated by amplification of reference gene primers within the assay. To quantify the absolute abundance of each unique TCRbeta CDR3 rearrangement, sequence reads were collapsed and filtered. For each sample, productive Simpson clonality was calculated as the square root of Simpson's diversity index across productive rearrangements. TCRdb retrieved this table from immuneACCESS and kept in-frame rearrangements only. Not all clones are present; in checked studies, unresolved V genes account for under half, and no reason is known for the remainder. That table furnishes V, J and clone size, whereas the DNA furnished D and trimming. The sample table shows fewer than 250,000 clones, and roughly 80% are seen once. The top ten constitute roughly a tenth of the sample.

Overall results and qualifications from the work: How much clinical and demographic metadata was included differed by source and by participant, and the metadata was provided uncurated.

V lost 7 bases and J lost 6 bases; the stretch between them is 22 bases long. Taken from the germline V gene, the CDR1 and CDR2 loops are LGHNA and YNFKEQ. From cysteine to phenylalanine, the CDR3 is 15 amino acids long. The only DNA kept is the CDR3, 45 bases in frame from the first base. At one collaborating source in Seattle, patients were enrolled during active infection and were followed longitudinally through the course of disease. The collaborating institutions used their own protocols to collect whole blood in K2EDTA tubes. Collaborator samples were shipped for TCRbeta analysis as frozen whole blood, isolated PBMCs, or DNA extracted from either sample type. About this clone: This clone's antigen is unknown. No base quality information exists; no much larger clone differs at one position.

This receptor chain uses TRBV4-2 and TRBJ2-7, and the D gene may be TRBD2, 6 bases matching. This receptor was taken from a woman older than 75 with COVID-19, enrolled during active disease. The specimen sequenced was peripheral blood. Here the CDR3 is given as CASITYHVREAEQYF. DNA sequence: TGTGCCAGCATAACGTATCACGTTAGGGAGGCCGAGCAGTACTTC.